Below are 15 T cell receptor beta chains sequenced from a single sample in a study of T-cell memory formation after mild COVID-19. TCRdb called the 5' RACE reads again in MiXCR, with one record for every CDR3 protein. The sample lists roughly 160,000 distinct CDR3 sequences, approximately 10% occurring once. The sample taken for sequencing was PBMCs or a T cell subset sorted from them (not recorded which). Every receptor here comes from a man younger than 35 who had mild COVID-19 (a few samples of this study predate the infection). Cell type and time point are not known.

The sample holds a few counts of this clonotype. The chain employs TRBV5-1 and TRBJ2-5; 9 bases map to TRBD2. Trimming at V came to 4 bases and at J to 2 bases, leaving 9 bases not matched to a gene. In germline, CDR1 is SGHRS, CDR2 YFSETQ. CDR3 length: 16 amino acids. The CDR3 here is CASSRATSGFQETQYF. The CDR3 nucleotides are TGCGCCAGCAGCCGTGCGACTAGCGGTTTTCAAGAGACCCAGTACTTC. Full variable domain (missing parts from reference TRBV5-1 and TRBJ2-5): KAGVTQTPRYLIKTRGQQVTLSCSPISGHRSVSWYQQTPGQGLQFLFEYFSETQRNKGNFPGRFSGRQFSNSRSEMNVSTLELGDSALYLCASSRATSGFQETQYFGPGTRLLVL.

In its sample, this clonotype was seen a few times. J is TRBJ1-1 and V is TRBV6-5; D not resolved. The CDR3 sequence is 13 residues long. Germline V lookup: CDR1 MNHEY, CDR2 SVGAGI. Between the trimmed V and J ends, which lost 6 bases and 3 bases, there was a span of 11 bases. The CDR3 DNA is TGTGCCAGCAGCCGCCGGAGGGACACTGAAGCTTTCTTT. Its translation is CASSRRRDTEAFF.

The rearrangement links TRBV7-7 to TRBJ2-5, with 8 bases fitting TRBD1. The CDR3 has 15 residues. Germline trimming cut 5 bases from V and 4 bases from J; bases unmatched to any gene: 9. CDR1 is SSHAT, CDR2 FNYEAQ, per germline (reference sequence). As DNA, the CDR3 is TGTGCCAGCAGCCACCAAGCGACAGGGGCAGAGACCCAGTACTTC. This translates into CASSHQATGAETQYF.

The V and J genes are TRBV10-3 and TRBJ2-7; possibly TRBD1 or TRBD2 for D (5 bases each). Germline CDR1 and CDR2: ENHRY and SYGVKD. CDR3 length: 11 residues. V lost 4 bases, J lost 5 bases, and 6 bases lay in between. CDR3 sequence reads: CAISGGNEQYV. The DNA of the CDR3 is TGTGCCATCAGTGGGGGGAACGAGCAGTACGTC.

The CDR3: CASKGGRDQPQHF. CDR3 in DNA: TGTGCCAGCAAAGGGGGGAGGGATCAGCCCCAGCATTTT. This chain joins TRBV2 and TRBJ1-5, with D perhaps matching TRBD1 (6 bases). In germline, CDR1 is SNHLY, CDR2 FYNNEI. This CDR3 region has 13 residues. With 7 bases removed from V and 5 bases from J, the gap between germline ends came to 12 bases.

This clonotype was counted at least ten times. The chain combines TRBV20-1 with TRBJ2-5; TRBD2 aligns across 9 bases. After removal of 6 bases from V and 3 bases from J, the junction contained 5 bases not matched to a gene. The CDR3 has 13 amino acids. Germline V gives CDR1 DFQATT, CDR2 SNEGSKA (reference sequence). The CDR3 nucleotides are TGCAGTGCCGTAATAGCGGGGGAAGAGACCCAGTACTTC. Translating it yields CSAVIAGEETQYF.

The chain has TRBV24-1 and TRBJ1-2; D may be TRBD1 (6 bases). CDR3 length: 13 residues. V was cut by 9 bases and J by 1 base, with 11 bases left in between. CDR1 and CDR2 from the germline V gene are KGHDR and SFDVKD. For the CDR3, the DNA is TGTGCCACCTCGACAGGAGTTAACTATGGCTACACCTTC. Its translation: CATSTGVNYGYTF.

The chain combines TRBV19 with TRBJ1-6; D gene uncertain. V lost 4 bases and J 11 bases, leaving 9 bases between the germline ends. This CDR3 is 12 amino acids long. Germline loops: CDR1 LNHDA, CDR2 SQIVND (reference sequence). DNA for the CDR3: TGTGCCAGTAGTACCCTCACGGCACCCCTCCACTTT. It specifies CASSTLTAPLHF.

The sample holds a few counts of this clonotype. At one end the junction does not follow the germline gene, possibly because of a read error. The V call is TRBV12-3 or TRBV12-4, the J call TRBJ2-2, with D perhaps given as TRBD1 or TRBD2 (6 bases each). The CDR3 covers 12 residues. Written as DNA, the CDR3 is TGTGCCAGCAGTCCCCAGGGGCGGGAACTGTTTTTT. It yields the protein CASSPQGRELFF.

This clonotype was picked up a small number of times. This sequence joins TRBV20-1 and TRBJ1-4; no firm D call. This CDR3 comprises 11 residues. Germline loops: CDR1 DFQATT, CDR2 SNEGSKA (reference sequence). Between the trimmed V and J ends, which lost 4 bases and 8 bases, there was a span of 8 bases. The CDR3 spells CSAMRSEKLFF. The CDR3 DNA follows: TGCAGTGCTATGCGGAGCGAAAAACTGTTTTTT.

At least ten counts were recorded for this clonotype. This chain's CDR3 is CASSANYEQYF. In DNA, the CDR3 is TGTGCCAGCAGCGCCAACTACGAGCAGTACTTC. V usage is TRBV11-2 and J usage is TRBJ2-7; D gene unclear. Trimming left V 5 bases short and J 3 bases short, with 5 bases between. In germline, CDR1 is SGHAT, CDR2 FQNNGV. This CDR3 has 11 amino acids.

The chain couples TRBV2 to TRBJ2-7; D unresolved. Between the trimmed V and J ends, which lost 5 bases and 6 bases, there was a span of 8 bases. The CDR3 runs to 11 residues. The germline gives CDR1 SNHLY, CDR2 FYNNEI. This CDR3 reads CASSYSFEQYF. CDR3 DNA sequence: TGTGCCAGCAGTTATTCGTTCGAGCAGTACTTC.

This clonotype was picked up a small number of times. This chain joins TRBV18 and TRBJ1-1; the D is unclear. This CDR3 has 13 amino acids. V lost 3 bases to trimming and J lost 2 bases, with 7 bases between them. Germline CDR1 and CDR2: KGHSH and LQKENI. The CDR3 sequence: CASSPTLNTEAFF. The CDR3 DNA is TGTGCCAGCTCACCCACATTAAACACTGAAGCTTTCTTT.

The CDR3 DNA is TGTGCCAGCAGTGATACCGGGACAGGGGGCTACGAGCAGTACTTC. Amino acids: CASSDTGTGGYEQYF. The chain has TRBV12-3 or TRBV12-4 and TRBJ2-7; 11 bases line up with TRBD1. V gave up 5 bases and J gave up 3 bases; unmatched junction bases: 6. The CDR3 is 15 amino acids.

This clonotype was observed at least ten times. This chain uses TRBV7-2 with TRBJ2-1; 10 positions match TRBD2. Per the germline V gene, CDR1 is SGHTA and CDR2 is FQGNSA. V lost 4 bases, J lost 9 bases, and 6 bases stayed unmatched. The CDR3 extends over 14 amino acids. CDR3 bases: TGTGCCAGCAGCTCTACAAGCGGGGGGGTTGAGCAGTTCTTC. It translates to CASSSTSGGVEQFF.